Following are 25 T cell receptor beta chains from one sample sequenced in a study of PD-1 blockade in classical Hodgkin lymphoma. Sequencing used immunoSEQ multiplex PCR; TCRdb keeps in-frame clones, though not all of them. Among approximately 93,000 clones listed, 78% were seen once. Time point defined: cycle 4 day 1 (C4D1), after more than five weeks of nivolumab. Each of the patients experienced relapse following autologous stem cell transplantation, and their brentuximab vedotin exposure differed. The sequenced sample was peripheral blood mononuclear cells (PBMCs), obtained before the fourth cycle of nivolumab. Receptor source: a human donor with classical Hodgkin lymphoma.

This clone appeared a single time. This rearrangement joins TRBV9 to TRBJ2-1; D unclear. Germline values: CDR1 SGDLS, CDR2 YYNGEE. The CDR3 sequence is 16 residues long. V gave up 0 bases and J gave up 0 bases, with 10 bases separating them. The CDR3 DNA follows: TGTGCCAGCAGCGTAGGTGCAGGACCCTCCTACAATGAGCAGTTCTTC. This codes for CASSVGAGPSYNEQFF.

The chain is built from TRBV5-1 and TRBJ2-2; D ambiguous. The CDR3 has 16 amino acids. The V gene's germline CDR1 is SGHRS and CDR2 YFSETQ. The V and J ends lost 2 bases and 0 bases respectively, with 11 bases between them. CDR3 DNA sequence: TGCGCCAGCAGCTTAAGATGGGTAGCGAACACCGGGGAGCTGTTTTTT. Residues: CASSLRWVANTGELFF.

The rearrangement links TRBV5-1 to TRBJ2-3; 11 bases line up with TRBD2. The CDR3 has 15 residues. Germline CDR1 and CDR2: SGHRS and YFSETQ. V was clipped by 3 bases and J by 0 bases; unmatched bases: 0. CDR3 sequence: CASSSSGGSTDTQYF. CDR3 DNA sequence: TGCGCCAGCAGCTCTAGCGGGGGGAGCACAGATACGCAGTATTTT. Using reference TRBV5-1 and TRBJ2-3 for the parts outside the CDR3, the full variable domain is KAGVTQTPRYLIKTRGQQVTLSCSPISGHRSVSWYQQTPGQGLQFLFEYFSETQRNKGNFPGRFSGRQFSNSRSEMNVSTLELGDSALYLCASSSSGGSTDTQYFGPGTRLTVL.

This sequence joins TRBV19 and TRBJ1-5, with TRBD1 as a possible D gene (5 bases). Germline V gives CDR1 LNHDA, CDR2 SQIVND (reference sequence). This CDR3 region has 18 residues. V was pared by 0 bases and J by 6 bases, with 21 bases between. The CDR3 loop is CASSIDHAGYSGSQPQHF. In DNA form, the CDR3 reads TGTGCCAGTAGTATAGATCATGCAGGGTATTCTGGTTCTCAGCCCCAGCATTTT.

Only a few counts were recorded for this clone. The rearrangement joins TRBV6-4 to TRBJ1-2, with a tentative D call TRBD1 (6 bases). Germline V CDR1 and CDR2: MRHNA, SNTAGT. The length of the CDR3 is 13 residues. V lost 6 bases, J lost 7 bases, and 15 bases lay in between. The CDR3 DNA reads as TGTGCCAGCAGCCCCGAAGGGGGAGGTGGCTACACCTTC. It translates to CASSPEGGGGYTF.

This chain uses TRBV10-3 with TRBJ1-5, with D unclear. Germline CDR1 and CDR2: ENHRY and SYGVKD. V lost 2 bases to trimming and J lost 0 bases, with 5 bases between them. The CDR3 has 14 residues. In DNA form, the CDR3 reads TGTGCCATCAGTGAGCGGTATAGCAATCAGCCCCAGCATTTT. Translation: CAISERYSNQPQHF.

The chain combines TRBV6-5 with TRBJ2-7; 7 bases match TRBD1. Per germline, CDR1 MNHEY and CDR2 SVGAGI. The V gene end was trimmed by 6 bases and the J gene end by 2 bases; junction bases not matched to a gene: 10. This CDR3 has 15 amino acids. The CDR3: CASRRNTGATYEQYF. DNA of the CDR3: TGTGCCAGCAGACGGAATACAGGGGCGACCTACGAGCAGTACTTC.

The genes are TRBV7-2 and TRBJ1-1; TRBD1 might be the D (6 bases). The ends were cut back, 6 bases at V and 4 bases at J, with 15 bases in the middle. This CDR3 is 14 amino acids long. The V gene's germline CDR1 is SGHTA and CDR2 FQGNSA. CDR3 bases: TGTGCCAGCAGGAGGGGGTGGCGGGTCACTGAAGCTTTCTTT. This encodes CASRRGWRVTEAFF.

The chain combines TRBV19 with TRBJ1-5; no reliable D call. V lost 7 bases and J 6 bases, leaving 22 bases between the germline ends. CDR1 is LNHDA and CDR2 is SQIVND in the germline V gene (reference sequence). The CDR3 runs to 16 residues. CDR3 bases: TGTGCCAGTACCCAGTATTCGGCGGGGTCCAGTCAGCCCCAGCATTTT. Translated, it gives CASTQYSAGSSQPQHF. The full variable domain, completed using reference TRBV19 and TRBJ1-5, is DGGITQSPKYLFRKEGQNVTLSCEQNLNHDAMYWYRQDPGQGLRLIYYSQIVNDFQKGDIAEGYSVSREKKESFPLTVTSAQKNPTAFYLCASTQYSAGSSQPQHFGDGTRLSIL.

The CDR3 DNA follows: TGTGCCAGTAGTGTTTTCAGGGGCTCCTACGAGCAGTACTTC. It specifies CASSVFRGSYEQYF. The gene calls are TRBV19 and TRBJ2-7; weak D call: TRBD1 (6 bases). Germline CDR1 LNHDA, CDR2 SQIVND (reference sequence). The CDR3 loop spans 14 amino acids. V was cut by 5 bases and J by 0 bases, with 11 bases left in between.

This sequence joins TRBV10-3 and TRBJ2-6; D is unclear. V was trimmed by 3 bases and J by 1 base, leaving 10 bases between them. The germline gives CDR1 ENHRY, CDR2 SYGVKD. The CDR3 is 16 residues long. The CDR3 region is CAISESRPSGANVLTF. Written as DNA, the CDR3 is TGTGCCATCAGTGAATCTCGGCCATCTGGGGCCAACGTCCTGACTTTC.

CDR3 sequence: CAISAGDFQPQHF. DNA of the CDR3: TGTGCCATCAGTGCCGGCGATTTCCAGCCCCAGCATTTT. The chain has TRBV10-3 and TRBJ1-5; D remains unclear. V lost 4 bases to trimming and J lost 7 bases, with 11 bases between them. The CDR3 contains 13 residues. Per germline, CDR1 ENHRY and CDR2 SYGVKD.

This rearrangement joins TRBV2 to TRBJ2-7, with 11 positions matching TRBD2. Germline V gene sequence: CDR1 SNHLY, CDR2 FYNNEI. The CDR3 is made up of 14 amino acids. V dropped 5 bases and J dropped 7; count of bases not matched to a gene: 7. The CDR3 DNA is TGTGCCAGCAGTTATAGCGGGGGGGCTTTTGAGCAGTACTTC. Translation: CASSYSGGAFEQYF.

Points on this clone: The sample contains more than one DNA sequence encoding this CDR3. The chain recombines TRBV11-3 with TRBJ2-3; the match to TRBD2 covers 11 bases. J was trimmed by 2 bases and V by 1 base; bases with no gene match: 2. Germline CDR1 reads SGHNT; CDR2 reads YENEEA. The CDR3 is made up of 16 amino acids. Written as DNA, the CDR3 is TGTGCCAGCAGCTTAGGACTAGCGGGAAACACAGATACGCAGTATTTT. Translating it yields CASSLGLAGNTDTQYF.

J is TRBJ1-1 and V is TRBV9; possible D gene TRBD1, 6 bases. Trimming cost V 4 bases and J 4 bases, with 14 bases left between them. The CDR3 sequence is 14 residues long. Germline V gene lookup returns CDR1 SGDLS and CDR2 YYNGEE. The CDR3 sequence is CASSPGGGGTEAFF. In DNA, the CDR3 is TGTGCCAGCAGCCCAGGTGGAGGGGGCACTGAAGCTTTCTTT.

The chain recombines TRBV6-1 with TRBJ1-1, with 8 bases fitting TRBD1. Germline V CDR1 and CDR2: MNHNS, SASEGT. V gave up 4 bases and J gave up 3 bases; unmatched junction bases: 13. This CDR3 is built from 17 residues. The CDR3 nucleotides read TGTGCCAGCAGTGTACGGACAGGGCTGATTGTAGACACTGAAGCTTTCTTT. It yields the protein CASSVRTGLIVDTEAFF.

The rearrangement uses TRBV4-2 and TRBJ1-5; D gene unclear. In germline, CDR1 is LGHNA, CDR2 YNFKEQ. The V end lost 2 bases, the J end lost 4 bases, and 18 bases lay between the germline ends. CDR3 length equals 17 residues. Here the CDR3 reads CASSQKKTVTGNQPQHF. In DNA, the CDR3 is TGTGCCAGCAGCCAAAAAAAGACCGTAACCGGTAATCAGCCCCAGCATTTT.

This chain links TRBV6-5 with TRBJ2-7, with a weak D call TRBD1 (5 bases). The CDR3 loop spans 15 amino acids. V shed 0 bases and J shed 3 bases, with 12 bases lying between them. CDR1 is MNHEY, CDR2 SVGAGI, per germline. As DNA, the CDR3 is TGTGCCAGCAGTTACTCGGGGCAGGGAAGCTACGAGCAGTACTTC. Amino acids: CASSYSGQGSYEQYF.

This sequence joins TRBV19 and TRBJ1-5; 7 nucleotides agree with TRBD1. The CDR3 is 15 residues long. The V gene's germline CDR1 is LNHDA and CDR2 SQIVND (reference sequence). V shed 5 bases and J 7 bases; nucleotides not matched to a gene: 11. CDR3 amino acids: CASSPRQGVWQPQHF. CDR3 in DNA: TGTGCCAGTAGTCCCCGACAGGGAGTATGGCAGCCCCAGCATTTT.

V and J are TRBV6-1 and TRBJ2-3; D gene uncertain. The CDR3 is 12 residues long. From germline, CDR1 is MNHNS and CDR2 SASEGT. V was shortened by 4 bases and J by 4 bases, with 6 bases between the two germline ends. CDR3 DNA sequence: TGTGCCAGCAGTGTATTTTCAGATACGCAGTATTTT. Its translation is CASSVFSDTQYF.

This clone was seen a handful of times. The V gene is TRBV15, the J gene TRBJ1-1; 10 nucleotides align to TRBD1. This CDR3 has 17 residues. CDR1 and CDR2 (germline): LNHNV, YYDKDF (reference sequence). J was trimmed by 3 bases and V by 1 base; bases with no gene match: 8. The CDR3: CATSRVRTGGLDTEAFF. The CDR3, as DNA: TGTGCCACCAGCAGAGTGCGGACAGGGGGTTTGGACACTGAAGCTTTCTTT.

This chain uses TRBV7-6 with TRBJ2-1, with 12 bases lining up with TRBD2. Germline CDR1 is SGHVS and CDR2 is FNYEAQ. This CDR3 contains 19 residues. V lost 5 bases and J lost 2; bases outside the gene matches: 13. CDR3 sequence reads: CASSLGLAGSAPPYNEQFF. CDR3 in DNA: TGTGCCAGCAGCCTGGGACTAGCGGGTTCGGCCCCCCCCTACAATGAGCAGTTCTTC.

The chain joins TRBV9 to TRBJ1-4, with a weak D call TRBD1 (5 bases). Trimming took off 5 bases at V and 8 bases at J, with 19 bases between the two ends. The V gene's germline CDR1 is SGDLS and CDR2 YYNGEE. The CDR3 loop spans 15 amino acids. In DNA, the CDR3 is TGTGCCAGCAGTTCTACCGGGACCCGAGACGAAAAACTGTTTTTT. Its protein is CASSSTGTRDEKLFF.

The V and J genes are TRBV5-1 and TRBJ2-7, with 8 bases identical to TRBD1. The CDR3 is made up of 14 amino acids. V trimming: 5 bases; J trimming: 2 bases; junction bases outside the gene matches: 6. Germline V gene lookup returns CDR1 SGHRS and CDR2 YFSETQ. The CDR3: CASRAGTGTYEQYF. The CDR3 coding sequence is TGCGCCAGCAGAGCTGGGACAGGTACCTACGAGCAGTACTTC.

In this sample, this clone turned up a few times. The V and J genes are TRBV6-6 and TRBJ2-7; a weak D match, TRBD2 (6 bases). There are 13 residues in the CDR3. V was clipped by 3 bases and J by 5 bases, with 11 bases between them. The germline CDR1 and CDR2 sequences are MNHNY and SVGAGI (reference sequence). Here the CDR3 reads CASSYPAGNEQYF. The DNA of the CDR3 is TGTGCCAGCAGTTATCCCGCGGGGAACGAGCAGTACTTC.